Sequencing of this T cell receptor beta chain was carried out in a study of radiotherapy plus CTLA-4 blockade in lung cancer. Whole-study context: The study recorded objective responses in approximately 19% of patients and disease control in 31%. Regarding the study as a whole: In blood, after radiotherapy plus ipilimumab, tumor-derived TCR clones expanded. Reports state that early shifts in blood T cell clones, with interferon-beta, best predicted response.

Assay: immunoSEQ multiplex PCR; the TCRdb copy retains only in-frame clones and omits some. The repertoire has about 29,000 clones, approximately 75% of them found once; the top ten carry around 24%. CTLA-4 blockade using ipilimumab, together with focal radiation, was received by patients with chemo-refractory metastatic non-small-cell lung cancer. Details on this clone: Its cognate antigen is unknown.

V lost 4 bases and J 3 bases, leaving 8 bases between the germline ends. The CDR3 is 13 amino acids. Per the germline V gene, CDR1 is ENHRY and CDR2 is SYGVKD. The chain carries TRBV10-3 and TRBJ2-3; D is perhaps TRBD2 (6 bases). The clonotype comes from a human donor with non-small cell lung cancer that progressed on radiotherapy plus ipilimumab. Sample: peripheral blood, taken from a patient treated with radiotherapy plus ipilimumab. CDR3 loop: CAISGEVTDTQYF. The CDR3 coding sequence is TGTGCCATCAGTGGGGAGGTTACAGATACGCAGTATTTT.